Following are 15 T cell receptor beta chains from one sample sequenced in a study of blood T cell repertoires in COVID-19. Clones were read by immunoSEQ multiplex PCR, and TCRdb kept only the in-frame ones, dropping some. The table has 200,000 or so clones, around 81% seen once. Sequencing was carried out using peripheral blood. These receptors came from a woman older than 75 with COVID-19, enrolled during active disease.

This clone came up once. The chain recombines TRBV27 with TRBJ1-5; no definite D call. The CDR3 covers 13 residues. Germline V gene lookup returns CDR1 MNHEY and CDR2 SMNVEV (reference sequence). Deletions cut 1 base from V and 6 bases from J, with 7 bases between. This chain's CDR3 is CASSLFAGQPQHF. Written as DNA, the CDR3 is TGTGCCAGCAGTTTATTCGCGGGTCAGCCCCAGCATTTT.

This rearrangement joins TRBV5-4 to TRBJ2-4, with D tentatively TRBD1 (5 bases). The V end lost 4 bases, the J end lost 7 bases, and 12 bases lay between the germline ends. Per the germline V gene, CDR1 is SGHNT and CDR2 is YYREEE (reference sequence). The CDR3 extends over 13 amino acids. This CDR3 reads CASSPTQGNIQYF. The CDR3 region has the DNA TGTGCCAGCAGCCCCACTCAGGGTAACATTCAGTACTTC.

The gene calls are TRBV29-1 and TRBJ2-3, with 7 bases that match TRBD2. This CDR3 contains 17 residues. Germline V CDR1 and CDR2: SQVTM, ANQGSEA. The ends lost 1 base at V and 2 bases at J; junction bases unmatched: 12. CDR3: CSVEGGRREWVTDTQYF. CDR3 nucleotides: TGCAGCGTTGAAGGGGGCCGGCGGGAGTGGGTCACAGATACGCAGTATTTT.

The chain employs TRBV5-5 and TRBJ2-7; D possibly corresponds to TRBD1 (6 bases). V was shortened by 3 bases and J by 6 bases, with 10 bases between the two germline ends. The CDR3 consists of 12 residues. CDR1 SGHKS and CDR2 YYEKEE come from the germline V gene (reference sequence). CDR3 DNA: TGTGCCAGCAGCTCGGACAGCGTCGAGCAGTACTTC. It codes for CASSSDSVEQYF.

CDR3 bases: TGCGCCAGCAGCTTGGCCGGACAGGGGGCCTCTGAAGCTTTCTTT. Translating gives CASSLAGQGASEAFF. The V call is TRBV5-1, the J call TRBJ1-1, with 11 bases aligning to TRBD1. Losses at the gene ends were 0 bases for V and 6 bases for J; bases not matched to a gene: 4. CDR3 length: 15 residues. CDR1 and CDR2 (germline): SGHRS, YFSETQ.

This clone was seen just once. This sequence joins TRBV5-1 and TRBJ2-1; tentatively, D is TRBD1 (5 bases). The CDR3 sequence is 12 residues long. CDR1 and CDR2 (germline): SGHRS, YFSETQ. The germline V and J ends were trimmed by 5 bases and 4 bases, with 7 bases remaining between them. The CDR3 nucleotides are TGCGCCAGCAGGCAGGGATACAATGAGCAGTTCTTC. Translated: CASRQGYNEQFF.

The chain employs TRBV5-6 and TRBJ1-5, with 8 nucleotides matching TRBD1. CDR3 size: 15 residues. The V and J ends lost 0 bases and 7 bases, in that order; junction bases with no gene match: 6. Germline assignment: CDR1 SGHDT and CDR2 YYEEEE. The CDR3: CASSLGAGGEQPQHF. The CDR3 nucleotides read TGTGCCAGCAGCTTGGGGGCAGGGGGCGAACAGCCCCAGCATTTT.

This sequence joins TRBV6-5 and TRBJ2-3; 14 bases fit TRBD2. V lost 6 bases, J lost 1 base, and 0 bases stayed unmatched. Germline V gives CDR1 MNHEY, CDR2 SVGAGI. The CDR3 is 15 residues long. The CDR3 sequence is CASRGLAGGTDTQYF. The CDR3 DNA sequence: TGTGCCAGCAGGGGACTAGCGGGGGGCACAGATACGCAGTATTTT.

V gene TRBV11-3 combines with J gene TRBJ2-3; D uncertain. Germline lookup yields CDR1 SGHNT and CDR2 YENEEA. The CDR3 extends over 11 amino acids. The V end was cut by 3 bases, the J end by 6 bases, with 4 bases between. For the CDR3, the DNA is TGTGCCAGCAGCTTCATGGATACGCAGTATTTT. It encodes CASSFMDTQYF.

The chain employs TRBV28 and TRBJ2-7; the D gene is possibly TRBD2 (5 bases). The germline CDR1 and CDR2 sequences are MDHEN and SYDVKM. V lost 5 bases, J lost 12 bases, and 20 bases lay in between. The CDR3 covers 13 residues. CDR3 nucleotide sequence: TGTGCCAGCAGTGCGGGCACACCGATGAGCAGGTACTTC. As protein: CASSAGTPMSRYF.

This clone has a single count. V gene TRBV29-1 combines with J gene TRBJ1-1; possible D gene TRBD1, 5 bases. The V and J ends lost 6 bases and 4 bases respectively, with 15 bases between them. The germline V gene has CDR1 SQVTM and CDR2 ANQGSEA. This CDR3 has 13 amino acids. The CDR3 protein is CSVAQGIGTEAFF. CDR3 nucleotide sequence: TGCAGCGTGGCTCAGGGTATAGGCACTGAAGCTTTCTTT.

V gene TRBV7-8 combines with J gene TRBJ1-2; D is perhaps TRBD1 (5 bases). Per germline, CDR1 SGHVS and CDR2 FQNEAQ. Trimming left V 3 bases short and J 3 bases short, with 14 bases between. The CDR3 is 15 residues long. The CDR3 sequence: CASSLTIGVYYGYTF. The CDR3 nucleotides read TGTGCCAGCAGCTTGACAATAGGGGTTTACTATGGCTACACCTTC.

The CDR3, as DNA: TGTGCCAGCAGTATGGGCGGAGGGCTAATGGAGACCCAGTACTTC. It specifies CASSMGGGLMETQYF. This rearrangement joins TRBV28 to TRBJ2-5, with TRBD2 as a possible D gene (6 bases). Trimming shortened V by 5 bases and J by 5 bases, and 18 bases separated the two germline ends. The CDR3 runs to 15 residues. The V gene's germline CDR1 is MDHEN and CDR2 SYDVKM.

This clone appeared once. The genes are TRBV9 and TRBJ2-2; the match to TRBD1 covers 7 bases. V lost 0 bases, J lost 7 bases, and 3 bases stayed unmatched. The CDR3 loop spans 14 amino acids. Looked up from germline, CDR1 is SGDLS and CDR2 is YYNGEE. The CDR3 DNA is TGTGCCAGCAGCGTAGGGTCAGGGGGCGGGGAGCTGTTTTTT. This sequence encodes CASSVGSGGGELFF.

The chain employs TRBV28 and TRBJ1-1, with D tentatively TRBD1 (5 bases). CDR1 and CDR2 (germline): MDHEN, SYDVKM. V was cut by 6 bases and J by 5 bases, with 13 bases left in between. The CDR3 length is 13 residues. CDR3 residues: CASRPGGRTEAFF. Written as DNA, the CDR3 is TGTGCCAGCAGACCCGGGGGTAGGACTGAAGCTTTCTTT. The whole variable domain, remainder taken from reference TRBV28 and TRBJ1-1, is DVKVTQSSRYLVKRTGEKVFLECVQDMDHENMFWYRQDPGLGLRLIYFSYDVKMKEKGDIPEGYSVSREKKERFSLILESASTNQTSMYLCASRPGGRTEAFFGQGTRLTVV.